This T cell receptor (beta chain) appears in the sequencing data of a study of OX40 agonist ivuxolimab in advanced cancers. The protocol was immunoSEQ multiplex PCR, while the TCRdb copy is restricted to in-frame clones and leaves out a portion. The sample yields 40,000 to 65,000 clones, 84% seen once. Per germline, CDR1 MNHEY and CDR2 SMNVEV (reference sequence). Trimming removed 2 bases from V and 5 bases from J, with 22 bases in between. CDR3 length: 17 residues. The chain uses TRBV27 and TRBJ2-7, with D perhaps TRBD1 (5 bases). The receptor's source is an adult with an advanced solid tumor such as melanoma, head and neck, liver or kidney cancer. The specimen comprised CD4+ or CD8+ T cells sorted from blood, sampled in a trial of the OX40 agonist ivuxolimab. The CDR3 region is CASSLLPFSHRSDEQYF. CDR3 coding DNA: TGTGCCAGCAGTTTACTCCCTTTTTCCCACAGGTCCGACGAGCAGTACTTC.